These 23 T cell receptor beta chains were all obtained from the same sample, sequenced in a study of T cells in Graves' hyperthyroidism and ophthalmopathy. Amplification yielded TCR beta CDR3 regions, with RNA transcripts as the source. HTBI primers were employed in a first-round RT-PCR of the TCR CDR3. TCRdb itself ran the multiplex PCR reads through MiXCR, one entry per CDR3 protein. The sample contains 500,000 to 750,000 distinct CDR3 sequences, about 15% of which appear only once. Sequenced: blood. These TCRs come from a woman aged 30 to 39 with Graves' hyperthyroidism.

The chain links TRBV3-1 to TRBJ2-3; D perhaps matches TRBD1 (6 bases). Germline V gene lookup returns CDR1 LGHDT and CDR2 YNNKEL (reference sequence). This CDR3 has 17 amino acids. V was cut by 4 bases and J by 1 base, with 18 bases left in between. The CDR3 here is CASSRGPRPDGTDTQYF. The DNA of the CDR3 is TGTGCCAGCAGCCGGGGGCCACGTCCTGACGGCACAGATACGCAGTATTTT.

V is TRBV4-1 and J is TRBJ2-3; D is possibly TRBD2 (6 bases). Germline CDR1 is MGHRA and CDR2 is YSYEKL. This CDR3 contains 13 residues. Trimming left V 1 base short and J 8 bases short, with 10 bases between. CDR3 residues: CASSQAGVGTQYF. For the CDR3, the DNA is TGCGCCAGCAGCCAAGCGGGAGTAGGTACGCAGTATTTT.

In this sample, this clonotype turned up a few times. This chain links TRBV4-1 with TRBJ2-6, with unresolved D. Between the trimmed V and J ends, which lost 4 bases and 2 bases, there was a span of 9 bases. CDR3 length: 15 residues. The V gene's germline CDR1 is MGHRA and CDR2 YSYEKL. The CDR3 coding sequence is TGCGCCAGCAGCCCGCAACGGGCTGGGGCCAACGTCCTGACTTTC. Encoded protein: CASSPQRAGANVLTF.

This clonotype was observed many times. The chain has TRBV11-2 and TRBJ2-6, with D unresolved. This CDR3 has 16 residues. Germline V gene lookup returns CDR1 SGHAT and CDR2 FQNNGV. Trimming took off 3 bases at V and 0 bases at J, with 9 bases between the two ends. The CDR3 region is CASSFDHGSGANVLTF. DNA for the CDR3: TGTGCCAGCAGCTTCGACCACGGCTCTGGGGCCAACGTCCTGACTTTC.

There are many counts of this clonotype. The chain combines TRBV27 with TRBJ2-3, with 11 bases that match TRBD2. With 6 bases clipped from V and 5 bases from J, the junction kept 7 bases outside the gene matches. Germline V CDR1 and CDR2: MNHEY, SMNVEV (reference sequence). The CDR3 is 15 residues long. The CDR3 reads CASSLLAGGQDTQYF. Written as DNA, the CDR3 is TGTGCCAGCAGCCTTCTAGCGGGAGGACAAGATACGCAGTATTTT.

The V and J genes are TRBV7-2 and TRBJ2-7; 9 nucleotides line up with TRBD1. The CDR3 consists of 18 residues. Germline loops: CDR1 SGHTA, CDR2 FQGNSA. V was pared by 1 base and J by 3 bases, with 13 bases of the junction left unmatched. The CDR3 coding sequence is TGTGCCAGCAGCTTAGTGGGACTTACCGGGACAGGGAACTACGAGCAGTACTTC. Protein: CASSLVGLTGTGNYEQYF.

At least ten counts were recorded for this clonotype. The J gene is TRBJ2-3, the V gene TRBV9, with 7 bases identical to TRBD2. CDR1 and CDR2 from the germline V gene are SGDLS and YYNGEE. Trimming cost V 4 bases and J 3 bases; bases outside gene matches: 14. The CDR3 has 17 residues. Here the CDR3 DNA reads TGTGCCAGCAGCTTCCCCCGGGGGGAGGGCCAGACAGATACGCAGTATTTT. Its translation is CASSFPRGEGQTDTQYF.

J is TRBJ2-2 and V is TRBV12-3 or TRBV12-4; 8 bases map to TRBD1. The CDR3 is 20 residues long. With 6 bases clipped from V and 0 bases from J, the junction kept 18 bases outside the gene matches. The CDR3 protein is CASRDRGTGLRYSNTGELFF. DNA for the CDR3: TGTGCCAGCAGAGACCGGGGGACAGGTCTTAGATACTCGAACACCGGGGAGCTGTTTTTT.

This clonotype was observed many times. This chain connects TRBV2 to TRBJ2-1; a possible D gene is TRBD2 (5 bases). Germline CDR1 and CDR2: SNHLY and FYNNEI. The CDR3 consists of 13 residues. The V end lost 4 bases, the J end lost 2 bases, and 6 bases lay between the germline ends. The CDR3 sequence: CASSVATYNEQFF. DNA of the CDR3: TGTGCCAGCAGTGTAGCGACCTACAATGAGCAGTTCTTC.

This clonotype was observed a few times. The V call is TRBV7-9, the J call TRBJ1-2, with D hard to call. The CDR3 consists of 14 residues. The germline V gene has CDR1 SEHNR and CDR2 FQNEAQ (reference sequence). Trimming pared 1 base from V and 8 bases from J, leaving 14 bases between. CDR3 amino acids: CASSLVLDLAGYTF. The CDR3 DNA reads as TGTGCCAGCAGCTTAGTCCTAGACCTGGCGGGCTACACCTTC.

The chain carries TRBV7-3 and TRBJ2-3, with TRBD1 matching over 9 bases. The CDR3 contains 16 residues. V lost 5 bases and J lost 1; bases outside the gene matches: 7. Germline CDR1 and CDR2: SGHTA and FQGTGA. DNA of the CDR3: TGTGCCAGCAGCGGGGGGGGACAGGGAGGCACAGATACGCAGTATTTT. It yields the protein CASSGGGQGGTDTQYF.

This clonotype was detected many times. The chain has TRBV7-3 and TRBJ2-1, with TRBD2 as a possible D gene (5 bases). V was shortened by 5 bases and J by 4 bases, with 12 bases between the two germline ends. CDR3 size: 14 residues. Germline V gene data show CDR1 as SGHTA and CDR2 as FQGTGA. The CDR3 DNA reads as TGTGCCAGCAGCGTCGACCCGGGGTACAATGAGCAGTTCTTC. This codes for CASSVDPGYNEQFF. Full variable domain (remainder filled in from reference TRBV7-3 and TRBJ2-1): GAGVSQTPSNKVTEKGKYVELRCDPISGHTALYWYRQSLGQGPEFLIYFQGTGAADDSGLPNDRFFAVRPEGSVSTLKIQRTERGDSAVYLCASSVDPGYNEQFFGPGTRLTVL.

The J gene is TRBJ2-1, the V gene TRBV30; 9 bases align to TRBD1. J gave up 6 bases and V 3 bases, and 18 bases lay outside the gene matches. Germline CDR1 is GTSNPN and CDR2 is SVGIG (reference sequence). The CDR3 sequence is 18 residues long. CDR3 in DNA: TGTGCCTGGAGCGGACGCCGGGACAGGGTAAGGCTGGGCAATGAGCAGTTCTTC. This sequence encodes CAWSGRRDRVRLGNEQFF.

The V gene is TRBV7-9, the J gene TRBJ2-5, with a tentative D call TRBD2 (5 bases). There are 14 residues in the CDR3. The germline V gene encodes CDR1 SEHNR and CDR2 FQNEAQ (reference sequence). The V end lost 5 bases, the J end lost 4 bases, and 14 bases lay between the germline ends. DNA for the CDR3: TGTGCCAGCAGCCCTAGCCAAGTGTTAGAGACCCAGTACTTC. This gives the protein CASSPSQVLETQYF.

This clonotype has a count of ten or more. The gene calls are TRBV5-1 and TRBJ2-7; D uncertain. CDR1 is SGHRS and CDR2 is YFSETQ in the germline V gene. This CDR3 is built from 12 residues. The V end lost 2 bases, the J end lost 3 bases, and 6 bases lay between the germline ends. The chain's CDR3 is CASSLNVYEQYF. DNA of the CDR3: TGCGCCAGCAGCTTAAATGTCTACGAGCAGTACTTC. Full variable domain (missing parts from reference TRBV5-1 and TRBJ2-7): KAGVTQTPRYLIKTRGQQVTLSCSPISGHRSVSWYQQTPGQGLQFLFEYFSETQRNKGNFPGRFSGRQFSNSRSEMNVSTLELGDSALYLCASSLNVYEQYFGPGTRLTVT.

This clonotype showed up many times. The gene calls are TRBV12-3 or TRBV12-4 and TRBJ1-5; D unclear. This CDR3 is built from 16 residues. The V end was cut by 2 bases, the J end by 0 bases, with 11 bases between. CDR3 residues: CASSLSAQISNQPQHF. The CDR3 DNA reads as TGTGCCAGCAGTTTAAGCGCTCAAATTAGCAATCAGCCCCAGCATTTT.

This clonotype has at least ten counts. The V gene is TRBV28, the J gene TRBJ2-7; 9 bases map to TRBD2. Germline V lookup: CDR1 MDHEN, CDR2 SYDVKM. The V gene end was trimmed by 5 bases and the J gene end by 4 bases; junction bases not matched to a gene: 18. The CDR3 totals 18 residues. Here the CDR3 reads CASSHRPLVSGSGYEQYF. The CDR3 nucleotides read TGTGCCAGCAGTCACCGCCCCCTCGTTAGCGGGAGTGGGTACGAGCAGTACTTC.

This clonotype was detected many times. The chain couples TRBV20-1 to TRBJ1-1; TRBD1 aligns across 8 bases. The CDR3 has 14 amino acids. Germline CDR1 reads DFQATT; CDR2 reads SNEGSKA (reference sequence). V trimming: 0 bases; J trimming: 10 bases; junction bases outside the gene matches: 10. CDR3 bases: TGCAGTGCTAGAGAATGGACAGGGAGAGGGGTAGCTTTCTTT. It is translated as CSAREWTGRGVAFF.

This clonotype has only a few counts. This sequence joins TRBV24-1 and TRBJ2-2; D is perhaps TRBD2 (5 bases). Germline values: CDR1 KGHDR, CDR2 SFDVKD. The CDR3 has 13 residues. Trimming stripped 6 bases from V and 6 bases from J, with 10 bases between. The CDR3 region has the DNA TGTGCCACCAGTTCCCTAGCAGCCGGGGAGCTGTTTTTT. It encodes CATSSLAAGELFF.

Here the CDR3 DNA reads TGTGCCAGCAGCGTAAACGGGAACAACCCCTACGAGCAGTACTTC. It is translated as CASSVNGNNPYEQYF. The rearrangement joins TRBV9 to TRBJ2-7, with D possibly matching TRBD2 (5 bases). With 1 base removed from V and 2 bases from J, the gap between germline ends came to 13 bases. This CDR3 has 15 amino acids. Germline V CDR1 and CDR2: SGDLS, YYNGEE. The variable domain in full, completed from reference TRBV9 and TRBJ2-7, reads DSGVTQTPKHLITATGQRVTLRCSPRSGDLSVYWYQQSLDQGLQFLIQYYNGEERAKGNILERFSAQQFPDLHSELNLSSLELGDSALYFCASSVNGNNPYEQYFGPGTRLTVT.

This clonotype was seen ten or more times. V and J are TRBV2 and TRBJ2-1; 11 positions agree with TRBD2. Looked up from germline, CDR1 is SNHLY and CDR2 is FYNNEI. CDR3 length: 15 residues. J gave up 7 bases and V 8 bases, and 10 bases lay outside the gene matches. The DNA for the CDR3 is TGTGCCAGCCGCAGGCTAGCGGGAGGAGGAAATGAGCAGTTCTTC. Its protein product is CASRRLAGGGNEQFF.

In its sample, this clonotype was seen many times. The chain couples TRBV29-1 to TRBJ1-5; no clear D. Germline V CDR1 and CDR2: SQVTM, ANQGSEA. This CDR3 spans 13 amino acids. This CDR3 reads CILDDEENQPQHF. CDR3 coding DNA: TGCATACTGGACGACGAAGAAAATCAGCCCCAGCATTTT.

This clonotype was seen more than once but under ten times. The V gene is TRBV6-1, the J gene TRBJ1-3; 12 bases fit TRBD1. The CDR3 contains 16 residues. Germline CDR1 MNHNS, CDR2 SASEGT. Unmatched junction bases numbered 7, after V lost 6 bases and J lost 4 bases. The DNA of the CDR3 is TGTGCCAGCAGCCGCGGGACAGGGGGCGCCGGAAACACCATATATTTT. This codes for CASSRGTGGAGNTIYF.